The text below deals with one TCR beta chain. The sample comes from a study of cytomegalovirus exposure and HLA in healthy donors. Germline V gene data show CDR1 as SNHLY and CDR2 as FYNNEI. The CDR3 totals 12 residues. V was clipped by 5 bases and J by 9 bases; unmatched bases: 4. PCR primers comprised 60 Vbeta and 13 Jbeta primers. The assay was immunoSEQ multiplex PCR, and TCRdb's table has in-frame clones only and misses some. The repertoire has under 100,000 clones, about 86% of them found once; the top ten carry 4.2%. The origin of this receptor is a woman in her 70s in good health and CMV-seropositive. Sequenced: PBMCs. The chain carries TRBV2 and TRBJ1-1; the match to TRBD1 covers 9 bases. This CDR3 reads CASSSGTGQAFF. The DNA for the CDR3 is TGTGCCAGCAGTTCCGGGACAGGGCAAGCTTTCTTT.